The rows below give T cell receptor beta chains drawn from one sample of a study of OX40 agonist ivuxolimab in advanced cancers. The assay was immunoSEQ multiplex PCR, and TCRdb's table has in-frame clones only and misses some. This table holds just under 95,000 clones, roughly 87% found once. This sample comprised CD4+ or CD8+ T cells sorted from blood, obtained in a trial of the OX40 agonist ivuxolimab. Source of these receptors: an adult with an advanced solid tumor such as melanoma, head and neck, liver or kidney cancer. Both conserved end residues are part of each CDR3. Each record gives: V gene, D gene, clone size, J gene, CDR3 protein, CDR3 DNA. The D gene is left open where the match is weak. Rows may omit the clone size; those that give it use once, few, many or a size class.

V: TRBV5-6
D: -
size: -
J: TRBJ1-1
CDR3: CASLHDRNTEAFF
DNA: TGTGCCAGCTTACACGACAGGAACACTGAAGCTTTCTTT

V: TRBV5-4
D: -
size: -
J: TRBJ2-1
CDR3: CASSLAGGVEQFF
DNA: TGTGCCAGCAGCTTGGCTGGGGGCGTTGAGCAGTTCTTC

V: TRBV7-2
D: TRBD2
size: -
J: TRBJ2-3
CDR3: CASSRGLAVGNTQYF
DNA: TGTGCCAGCAGCCGGGGACTAGCGGTGGGTAATACGCAGTATTTT

V: TRBV10-2
D: -
size: -
J: TRBJ2-7
CDR3: CASSYSYEQYF
DNA: TGCGCCAGCAGCTACAGCTACGAGCAGTACTTC

V: TRBV7-2
D: TRBD2
size: -
J: TRBJ2-7
CDR3: CASSSSGVSSYEQYF
DNA: TGTGCCAGCAGTTCTAGCGGGGTTAGCTCCTACGAGCAGTACTTC

V: TRBV5-1
D: -
size: -
J: TRBJ2-7
CDR3: CASSVTGYEQYF
DNA: TGCGCCAGCAGCGTAACGGGGTACGAGCAGTACTTC

V: TRBV27
D: -
size: -
J: TRBJ2-1
CDR3: CASSPDRSYNEQFF
DNA: TGTGCCAGCAGCCCTGATAGGTCCTACAATGAGCAGTTCTTC

V: TRBV11-2
D: -
size: -
J: TRBJ2-2
CDR3: CASSLGLGRLGTGELFF
DNA: TGTGCCAGCAGCTTAGGTCTGGGGCGGTTAGGCACCGGGGAGCTGTTTTTT

V: TRBV5-1
D: -
size: -
J: TRBJ1-6
CDR3: CASSPGTENSPLHF
DNA: TGCGCCAGCAGCCCCGGGACGGAAAATTCACCCCTCCACTTT

V: TRBV14
D: -
size: -
J: TRBJ2-2
CDR3: CASSQRRGTGQSANTGELFF
DNA: TGTGCCAGCAGCCAAAGGAGGGGGACCGGACAGTCCGCGAACACCGGGGAGCTGTTTTTT

V: TRBV10-2
D: -
size: -
J: TRBJ2-2
CDR3: CASSGQKHTGELFF
DNA: TGCGCCAGCAGTGGTCAGAAGCACACCGGGGAGCTGTTTTTT

V: TRBV2
D: TRBD2
size: once
J: TRBJ2-3
CDR3: CASSGLERGKSTDTQYF
DNA: TGTGCCAGCAGTGGACTGGAGCGGGGGAAAAGCACAGATACGCAGTATTTT

V: TRBV30
D: -
size: -
J: TRBJ1-3
CDR3: CAWSGQSGGLGNTIYF
DNA: TGTGCCTGGAGCGGACAGTCCGGGGGACTGGGAAACACCATATATTTT

V: TRBV27
D: -
size: -
J: TRBJ2-7
CDR3: CASSPRGRSYEQYF
DNA: TGTGCCAGCAGTCCCAGGGGTCGGAGCTACGAGCAGTACTTC

V: TRBV7-2
D: TRBD1
size: -
J: TRBJ2-1
CDR3: CASSFGGQGTREQFF
DNA: TGTGCCAGCAGCTTCGGGGGACAGGGTACTCGCGAGCAGTTCTTC

V: TRBV7-2
D: -
size: -
J: TRBJ1-5
CDR3: CASSPGGTSNQPQHF
DNA: TGTGCCAGCAGCCCCGGGGGAACTAGCAATCAGCCCCAGCATTTT

V: TRBV11-1
D: TRBD1
size: -
J: TRBJ2-7
CDR3: CASSLQGRGPYEQYF
DNA: TGTGCCAGCAGCTTACAGGGAAGGGGGCCCTACGAGCAGTACTTC

V: TRBV9
D: TRBD1
size: -
J: TRBJ2-2
CDR3: CASSVGGGTGRATGELFF
DNA: TGTGCCAGCAGCGTAGGAGGGGGGACAGGGAGGGCCACCGGGGAGCTGTTTTTT

V: TRBV19
D: -
size: -
J: TRBJ1-1
CDR3: CASSIGFNTEAFF
DNA: TGTGCCAGTAGTATAGGGTTCAACACTGAAGCTTTCTTT

V: TRBV5-1
D: -
size: -
J: TRBJ1-6
CDR3: CASSSGGGAYNSPLHF
DNA: TGCGCCAGCAGCTCGGGTGGGGGGGCGTATAATTCACCCCTCCACTTT

V: TRBV18
D: -
size: -
J: TRBJ2-1
CDR3: CASSRRTTDNEQFF
DNA: TGTGCCAGCTCACGCCGGACGACTGACAATGAGCAGTTCTTC

V: TRBV4-3
D: -
size: -
J: TRBJ1-4
CDR3: CASSQAGGATNEKLFF
DNA: TGCGCCAGCAGCCAAGCCGGGGGCGCAACTAATGAAAAACTGTTTTTT

V: TRBV5-1
D: -
size: few
J: TRBJ1-1
CDR3: CASSFDGEAEAFF
DNA: TGCGCCAGCAGTTTTGATGGCGAGGCTGAAGCTTTCTTT

V: TRBV29-1
D: TRBD1
size: -
J: TRBJ1-1
CDR3: CSVRTGPEAFF
DNA: TGCAGCGTCCGGACAGGCCCTGAAGCTTTCTTT

V: TRBV4-2
D: TRBD1
size: -
J: TRBJ2-2
CDR3: CASRTGTGVPGELFF
DNA: TGTGCCAGCAGGACCGGGACAGGAGTCCCCGGGGAGCTGTTTTTT

V: TRBV6-5
D: -
size: -
J: TRBJ2-2
CDR3: CASSISGGTGELFF
DNA: TGTGCCAGCAGTATTAGCGGCGGCACCGGGGAGCTGTTTTTT

V: TRBV5-1
D: -
size: few
J: TRBJ1-2
CDR3: CASTLEGGGYTF
DNA: TGCGCCAGCACCCTGGAGGGGGGCGGCTACACCTTC